This TCR beta chain originates from a study of monozygotic twins with inflammatory bowel disease (dated by TCRdb to about 2019). Background for the entire study: The complete study included around 30 monozygotic twin pairs: 19 IBD-discordant Danish pairs and nine German pairs, of which four were IBD-concordant and five were IBD-discordant. The search for disease-associated traits relied mainly on comparing IBD patients with their genetically identical healthy co-twins within discordant pairs. Each individual had, on average, about 151 000 unique TCRalpha sequences and 181 000 unique TCRbeta sequences available for analysis. Broad study findings and their caveats: Because patients received different immunosuppressive treatments, the repertoires may have picked up extra background noise and variability between individuals. Compared with healthy twins, IBD patients had fewer clonotypes in common with other individuals, a difference most pronounced in patients showing signs of disease activity. A decrease in TCRbeta repertoire diversity, as measured by inverse Simpson index, was observed in IBD patients compared with their healthy co-twins. The results gave no support for a single strong signal or clonotype linked to IBD. Distinction between different T cell subtypes could not be achieved in the analysis. No difference in repertoire similarity was observed between concordant and discordant twins, possibly owing to limited statistical power.

Libraries came from 5' RACE. Preparation of each TCR library used around 3,500 ng of total RNA. For each sample, cDNA was synthesized in eight separate reactions using SMARTScribe reverse transcriptase. During cDNA synthesis, template switching was used to introduce unique molecular identifiers that contained a 6-nucleotide sample barcode. Two nested PCRs of roughly 16 and 10 cycles amplified the TCRalpha and TCRbeta cDNA, and bead purification followed each PCR. Before amplification, the cDNA was both treated with uracil DNA-glycosylase and purified with the QIAquick PCR purification kit. The second PCR added Illumina TruSeq-compatible adapters along with sample-specific barcodes. TapeStation and Qubit were used to check library quality and concentration, and 4 to 6 ng of each library was pooled. The pooled libraries were sequenced with 2 x 100 bp reads and custom sequencing primers on an Illumina HiSeq2500 single-index Rapid Run. On the authors' methods: PCR and sequencing errors were corrected by UMI-based consensus assembly using MiGEC version 1.2.6. MiXCR version 2.1.1 was used to carry out V(D)J alignment, clonotype assembly and CDR3 extraction. Normalisation of gene usage, clonotype sharing and MAIT/NKT TCR abundance was achieved by analysing the top 1000, 10 000 and 20 000 clonotypes per sample. Diversity was computed as the inverse Simpson index with the vegan R package after downsampling to 27 000 UMIs. Paired Mann-Whitney U tests on discordant twin pairs were used, with Benjamini-Hochberg multiple-testing correction. TCRdb reprocessed the reads and provides one entry for every CDR3 protein sequence; no DNA is given. The authors' filters were not applied to this entry. The sample's table covers about 210,000 distinct CDR3 sequences. Clones ranked in the top ten supply roughly 1.7% of the sample.

From each donor, a roughly 2.5 ml peripheral blood sample was drawn into PAXgene tubes and stored at -80 degrees C. Without T cell sorting, total RNA was isolated from whole blood using the PAXgene blood miRNA kit on an automated QIAcube. Peripheral blood from monozygotic twin pairs who were concordant or discordant for inflammatory bowel disease underwent deep TCRalpha and TCRbeta repertoire profiling using unique molecular barcoding. Smoking habits were recorded for all twin pairs, and individuals were classified as current, former or never smokers. Notes on this clonotype: The antigen it recognizes is unknown.

The sequence was obtained from a human donor with ulcerative colitis or Crohn's disease, or a healthy co-twin of an affected twin (not recorded which). The sequenced sample consisted of blood.

The CDR3 region: CASSQGQGSGANVLTF. The V and J segments used are TRBV3-1 and TRBJ2-6. The CDR3 covers 16 residues, taking in both the cysteine and the phenylalanine. No nucleotide data were recorded. CDR1 and CDR2 are read off the germline V gene (reference sequence) as LGHDT and YNNKEL.